This record looks at one T cell receptor beta chain sequence and its context. It lacks a known antigen. No base qualities exist here, and no much larger clone lies one base off it. The library was made by 5' RACE. Sequencing was performed on a NextSeq 500. The TCR library protocol attached unique molecular identifiers to individual cDNA molecules to correct for sequencing error and PCR bias. Both TCR alpha and beta chains were sequenced, and tight co-correlation was observed between alpha and beta sequence abundances in each sample. As for how the authors treated the data: V gene, J gene and CDR3 annotation of TCR sequences was performed with Decombinator V4. TCRs were defined as expanded if a significant change between any two time points was detected under a Poisson model with p below 0.0001. TCR abundances were normalised to the total number of TCRs sequenced per sample and expressed as counts per million. TRAV1-2 paired with TRAJ12, TRAJ20 or TRAJ33 defined MAIT TCRs, while TRAV10 paired with TRAJ18 defined iNKT TCRs. A search of VDJdb, accessed on 1 November 2021, was run for TCRs annotated to CMV, EBV and SARS-CoV-2, with TCRs annotated for multiple antigens excluded. TCRdb trimmed public reads at Q25 via fastp, called clones via MiXCR and kept in-frame beta chains. CDR3 protein duplicates are merged, each entry listing the most common genes and DNA. TCRdb, rather than the study authors, made the V and J calls. The sample contains approximately 66,000 distinct CDR3 sequences, around 12% of them found a single time. The ten largest clones capture over 1% of the sample.

A case-control design nested within a healthcare worker cohort in London, UK, was used, with weekly nasopharyngeal swab PCR tests and blood sampling performed. Healthcare workers were recruited between 23 and 31 March 2020, during the week of the UK lockdown, and were followed weekly for up to about 15 weeks. This record belongs to a study of early T cells in non-severe SARS-CoV-2 infection (dated by TCRdb to the early 2020s). Background for the entire study: Bulk RNA from unsorted whole blood was used for TCR sequencing, so alpha and beta chains could not be paired. Broader findings and caveats from the paper: Matching against VDJdb was skewed toward anti-spike CD8 responses, likely underestimated virus-specific expansions, and missed private and CD4 specificities.

From the cysteine up to the phenylalanine, the CDR3 has a length of 17 residues. Only the CDR3 DNA is retained, 51 bases long and in frame from the first base. Cut back by 1 base and 6 bases, the V and J ends lie 18 bases apart. This TCR derives from an adult who was a healthcare worker with PCR-confirmed SARS-CoV-2 infection or an uninfected control (not recorded which). The donor label of this sample is uncertain. The chain uses TRBV12-3 or TRBV12-4 and TRBJ2-2; a tentative D call is TRBD1 (5 bases match). Sequenced material: whole blood, taken at baseline. CDR3 sequence: CASSLGWGGHLPGELFF. DNA sequence: TGTGCCAGCAGTTTAGGGTGGGGCGGACATCTCCCCGGGGAGCTGTTTTTT.